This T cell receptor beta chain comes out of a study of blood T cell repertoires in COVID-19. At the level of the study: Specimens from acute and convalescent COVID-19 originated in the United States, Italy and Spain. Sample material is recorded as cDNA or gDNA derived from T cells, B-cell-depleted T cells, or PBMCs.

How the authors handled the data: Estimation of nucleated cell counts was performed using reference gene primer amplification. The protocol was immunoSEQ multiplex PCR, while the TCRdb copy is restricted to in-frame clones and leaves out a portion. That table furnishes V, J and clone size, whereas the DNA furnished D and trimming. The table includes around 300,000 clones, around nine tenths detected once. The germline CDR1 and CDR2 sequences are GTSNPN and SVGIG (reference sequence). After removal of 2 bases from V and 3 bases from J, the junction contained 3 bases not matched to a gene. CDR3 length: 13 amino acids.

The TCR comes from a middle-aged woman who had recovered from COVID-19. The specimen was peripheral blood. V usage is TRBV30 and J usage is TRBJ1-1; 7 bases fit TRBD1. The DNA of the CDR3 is TGTGCCTGGAGTCGACAGGGAGACACTGAAGCTTTCTTT. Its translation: CAWSRQGDTEAFF.